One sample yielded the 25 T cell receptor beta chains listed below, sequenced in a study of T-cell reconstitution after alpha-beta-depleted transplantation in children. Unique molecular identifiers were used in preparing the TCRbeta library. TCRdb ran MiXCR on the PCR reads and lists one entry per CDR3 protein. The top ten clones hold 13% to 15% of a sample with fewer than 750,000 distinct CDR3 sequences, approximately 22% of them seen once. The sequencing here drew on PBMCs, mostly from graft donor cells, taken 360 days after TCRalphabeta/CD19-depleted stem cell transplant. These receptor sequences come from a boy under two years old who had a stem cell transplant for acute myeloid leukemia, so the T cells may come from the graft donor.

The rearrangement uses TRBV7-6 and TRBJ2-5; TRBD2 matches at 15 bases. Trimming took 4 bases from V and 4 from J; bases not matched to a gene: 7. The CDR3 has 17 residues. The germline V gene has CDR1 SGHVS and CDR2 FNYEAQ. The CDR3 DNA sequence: TGTGCCAGCAGCTCCGGACTAGCGGGGGGGCTTGTAGAGACCCAGTACTTC. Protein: CASSSGLAGGLVETQYF.

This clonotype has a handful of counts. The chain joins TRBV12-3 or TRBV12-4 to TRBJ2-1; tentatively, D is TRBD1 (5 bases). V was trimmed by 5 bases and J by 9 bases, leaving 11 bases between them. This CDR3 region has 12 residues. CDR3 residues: CASSPDSPEQFF. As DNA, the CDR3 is TGTGCCAGCAGTCCCGACAGCCCTGAGCAGTTCTTC.

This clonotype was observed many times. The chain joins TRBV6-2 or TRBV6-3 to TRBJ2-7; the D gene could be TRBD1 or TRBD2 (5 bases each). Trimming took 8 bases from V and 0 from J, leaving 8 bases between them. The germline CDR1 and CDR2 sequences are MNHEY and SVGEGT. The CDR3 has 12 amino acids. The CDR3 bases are TGTGCCAGCCAAGGGACCTCCTACGAGCAGTACTTC. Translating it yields CASQGTSYEQYF.

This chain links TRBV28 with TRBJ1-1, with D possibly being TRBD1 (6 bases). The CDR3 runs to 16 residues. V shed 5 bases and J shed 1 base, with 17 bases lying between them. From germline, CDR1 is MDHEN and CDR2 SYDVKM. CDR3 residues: CASSPRQEGGNTEAFF. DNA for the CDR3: TGTGCCAGCAGTCCGAGACAGGAAGGAGGGAACACTGAAGCTTTCTTT.

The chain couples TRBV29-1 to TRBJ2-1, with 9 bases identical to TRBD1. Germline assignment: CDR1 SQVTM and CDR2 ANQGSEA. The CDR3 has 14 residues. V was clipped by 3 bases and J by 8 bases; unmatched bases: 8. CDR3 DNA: TGCAGCGTTGATGGACAGGGGAGGTTCGATGAGCAGTTCTTC. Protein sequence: CSVDGQGRFDEQFF.

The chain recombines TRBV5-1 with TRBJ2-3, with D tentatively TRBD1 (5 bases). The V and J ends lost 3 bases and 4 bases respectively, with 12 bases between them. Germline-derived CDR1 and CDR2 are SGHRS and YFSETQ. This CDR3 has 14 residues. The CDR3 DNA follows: TGCGCCAGCAGCTGGCCTAGGGGCGCAGATACGCAGTATTTT. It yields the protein CASSWPRGADTQYF.

CDR3 coding DNA: TGTGCCAGCAGCCACTCGGGACAACCATGGGCCCAGTACTTC. Translation gives CASSHSGQPWAQYF. The V call is TRBV6-2 or TRBV6-3, the J call TRBJ2-5; TRBD1 might be the D (6 bases). V lost 6 bases to trimming and J lost 9 bases, with 20 bases between them. This CDR3 is built from 14 residues. Germline V gene sequence: CDR1 MNHEY, CDR2 SVGEGT.

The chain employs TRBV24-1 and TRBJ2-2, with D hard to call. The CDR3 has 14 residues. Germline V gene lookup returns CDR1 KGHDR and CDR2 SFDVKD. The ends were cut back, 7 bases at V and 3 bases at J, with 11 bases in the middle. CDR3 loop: CATRDPGHTGELFF. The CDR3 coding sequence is TGTGCCACCAGGGACCCCGGGCACACCGGGGAGCTGTTTTTT.

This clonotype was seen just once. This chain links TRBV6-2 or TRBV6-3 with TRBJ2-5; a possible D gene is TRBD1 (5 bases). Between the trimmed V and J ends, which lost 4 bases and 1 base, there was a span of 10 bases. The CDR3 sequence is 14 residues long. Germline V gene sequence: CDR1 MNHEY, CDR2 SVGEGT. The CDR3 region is CASSSTTVQETQYF. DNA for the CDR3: TGTGCCAGCAGTTCCACGACAGTCCAAGAGACCCAGTACTTC.

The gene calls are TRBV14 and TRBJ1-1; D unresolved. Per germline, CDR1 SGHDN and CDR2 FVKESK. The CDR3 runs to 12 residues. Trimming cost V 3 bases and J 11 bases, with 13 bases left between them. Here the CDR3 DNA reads TGTGCCAGCAGCCAGTACGCTGAAGACGCTTTCTTT. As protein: CASSQYAEDAFF. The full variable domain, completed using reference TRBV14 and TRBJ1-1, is EAGVTQFPSHSVIEKGQTVTLRCDPISGHDNLYWYRRVMGKEIKFLLHFVKESKQDESGMPNNRFLAERTGGTYSTLKVQPAELEDSGVYFCASSQYAEDAFFGQGTRLTVV.

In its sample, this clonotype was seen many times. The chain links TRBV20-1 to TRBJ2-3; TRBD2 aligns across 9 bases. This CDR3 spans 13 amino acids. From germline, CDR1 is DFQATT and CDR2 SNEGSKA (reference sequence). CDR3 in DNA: TGCAGCCGGGGCGGGGGGGCCGCAGATACGCAGTATTTT. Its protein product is CSRGGGAADTQYF.

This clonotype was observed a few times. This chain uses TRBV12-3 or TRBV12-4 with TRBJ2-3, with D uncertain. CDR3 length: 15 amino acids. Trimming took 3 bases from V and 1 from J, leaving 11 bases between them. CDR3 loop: CASSLVSSRTDTQYF. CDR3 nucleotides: TGTGCCAGCAGTTTGGTCAGCTCCCGCACAGATACGCAGTATTTT.

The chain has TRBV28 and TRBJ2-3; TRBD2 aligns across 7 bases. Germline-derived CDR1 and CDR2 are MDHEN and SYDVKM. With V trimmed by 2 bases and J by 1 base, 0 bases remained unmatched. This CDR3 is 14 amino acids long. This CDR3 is CASSLRGGTDTQYF. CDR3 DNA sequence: TGTGCCAGCAGTTTACGGGGGGGCACAGATACGCAGTATTTT.

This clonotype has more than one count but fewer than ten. The CDR3 loop reads CASSANRGVRQPQHF. CDR3 sequence (DNA): TGTGCCAGCAGCGCGAACAGGGGAGTCCGTCAGCCCCAGCATTTT. V gene TRBV11-2 combines with J gene TRBJ1-5, with TRBD1 identical over 7 bases. V trimming: 5 bases; J trimming: 6 bases; junction bases outside the gene matches: 10. This CDR3 is 15 amino acids long. Germline assignment: CDR1 SGHAT and CDR2 FQNNGV.

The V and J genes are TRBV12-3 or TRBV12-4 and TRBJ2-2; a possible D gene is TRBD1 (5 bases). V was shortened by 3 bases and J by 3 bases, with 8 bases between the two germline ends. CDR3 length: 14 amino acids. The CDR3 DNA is TGTGCCAGCAGTTTCCAGGGATACACCGGGGAGCTGTTTTTT. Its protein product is CASSFQGYTGELFF.

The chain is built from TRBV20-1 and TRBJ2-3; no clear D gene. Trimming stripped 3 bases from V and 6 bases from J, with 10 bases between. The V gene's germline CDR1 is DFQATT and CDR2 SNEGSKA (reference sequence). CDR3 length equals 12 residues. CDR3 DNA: TGCAGTGCTAGTGGCCCTAAGGATACGCAGTATTTT. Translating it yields CSASGPKDTQYF.

CDR3: CASSHGQPPFEQYF. The CDR3 DNA reads TGTGCCAGCAGCCACGGACAGCCCCCCTTCGAGCAGTACTTC. This chain uses TRBV3-1 with TRBJ2-7, with a weak D call TRBD1 (6 bases). V lost 3 bases and J 6 bases, leaving 15 bases between the germline ends. The germline CDR1 and CDR2 sequences are LGHDT and YNNKEL (reference sequence). The CDR3 covers 14 residues.

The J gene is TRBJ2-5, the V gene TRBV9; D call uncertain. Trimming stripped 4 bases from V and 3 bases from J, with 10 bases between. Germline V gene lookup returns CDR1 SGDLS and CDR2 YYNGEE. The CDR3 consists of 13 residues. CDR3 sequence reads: CASSLPPKETQYF. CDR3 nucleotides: TGTGCCAGCAGCCTCCCCCCAAAAGAGACCCAGTACTTC.

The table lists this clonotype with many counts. Here the CDR3 reads CASSLSGYTEAFF. The CDR3 bases are TGTGCCAGCAGCTTATCAGGGTACACTGAAGCTTTCTTT. The V gene is TRBV7-9, the J gene TRBJ1-1; D perhaps matches TRBD1 (5 bases). Germline-derived CDR1 and CDR2 are SEHNR and FQNEAQ (reference sequence). There are 13 residues in the CDR3. The V end was cut by 2 bases, the J end by 3 bases, with 7 bases between.

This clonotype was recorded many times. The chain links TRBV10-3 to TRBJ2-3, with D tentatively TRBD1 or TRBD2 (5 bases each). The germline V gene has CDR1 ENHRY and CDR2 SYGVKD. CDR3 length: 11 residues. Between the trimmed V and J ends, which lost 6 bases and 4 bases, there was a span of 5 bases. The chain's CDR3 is CAIRGADTQYF. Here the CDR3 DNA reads TGTGCCATCAGGGGGGCAGATACGCAGTATTTT.

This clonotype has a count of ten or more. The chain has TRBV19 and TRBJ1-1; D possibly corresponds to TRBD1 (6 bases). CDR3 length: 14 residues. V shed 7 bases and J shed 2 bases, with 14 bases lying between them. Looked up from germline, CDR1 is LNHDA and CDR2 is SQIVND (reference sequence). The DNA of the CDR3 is TGTGCCAGTACCTCGCCGGGGGCAAACACTGAAGCTTTCTTT. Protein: CASTSPGANTEAFF.

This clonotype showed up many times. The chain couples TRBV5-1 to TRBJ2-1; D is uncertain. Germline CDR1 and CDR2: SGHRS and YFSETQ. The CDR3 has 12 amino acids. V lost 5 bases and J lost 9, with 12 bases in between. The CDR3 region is CASRGFGSEQFF. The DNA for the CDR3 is TGCGCCAGCAGGGGTTTCGGCAGTGAGCAGTTCTTC.

The CDR3 region has the DNA TGTGCCAGCAGCCTGGGACAAATCATGAACACTGAAGCTTTCTTT. Protein product: CASSLGQIMNTEAFF. The chain employs TRBV21-1 and TRBJ1-1; the table gives TRBD1 as D, unverified against the DNA. TRBV21-1 is flagged as a pseudogene. CDR3 length: 15 amino acids.

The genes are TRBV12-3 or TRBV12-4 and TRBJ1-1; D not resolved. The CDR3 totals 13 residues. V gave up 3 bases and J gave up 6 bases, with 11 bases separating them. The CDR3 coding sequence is TGTGCCAGCAGTTTTCAGCAGTGGGCTGAAGCTTTCTTT. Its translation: CASSFQQWAEAFF.

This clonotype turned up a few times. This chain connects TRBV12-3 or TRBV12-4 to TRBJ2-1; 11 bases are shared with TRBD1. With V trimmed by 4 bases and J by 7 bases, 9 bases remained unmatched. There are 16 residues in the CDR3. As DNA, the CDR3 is TGTGCCAGCAGTTCCGCGGGACAGGGGGTCTGGAATGAGCAGTTCTTC. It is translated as CASSSAGQGVWNEQFF.